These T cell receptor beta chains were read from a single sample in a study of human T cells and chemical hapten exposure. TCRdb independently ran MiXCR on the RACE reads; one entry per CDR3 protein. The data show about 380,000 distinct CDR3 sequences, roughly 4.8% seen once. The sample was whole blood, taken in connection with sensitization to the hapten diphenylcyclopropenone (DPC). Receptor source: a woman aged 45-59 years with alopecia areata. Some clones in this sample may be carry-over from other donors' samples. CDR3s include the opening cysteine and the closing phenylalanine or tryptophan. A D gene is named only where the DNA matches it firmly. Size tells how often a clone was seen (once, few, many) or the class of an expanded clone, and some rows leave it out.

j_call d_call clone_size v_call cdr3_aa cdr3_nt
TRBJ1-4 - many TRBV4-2 CASSQEGGTNEKLFF TGTGCCAGCAGCCAAGAGGGGGGAACTAATGAAAAACTGTTTTTT
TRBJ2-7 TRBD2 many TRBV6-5 CASSSLAGGVYEQYF TGTGCCAGCAGTTCCTTAGCGGGAGGAGTTTACGAGCAGTACTTC
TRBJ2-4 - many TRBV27 CASRRTGSDIQYF TGTGCCAGCAGAAGAACAGGGAGCGACATTCAGTACTTC
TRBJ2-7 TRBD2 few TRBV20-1 CSARDPGLGVREQYF TGCAGTGCTAGAGATCCGGGACTAGGGGTTCGGGAGCAGTACTTC
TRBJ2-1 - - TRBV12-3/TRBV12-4 CASRKGGEQFF TGTGCCAGCAGAAAGGGGGGTGAGCAGTTCTTC
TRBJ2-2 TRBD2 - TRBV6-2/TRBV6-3 CASSYSSGRKPGELFF TGTGCCAGCAGTTACTCGAGCGGGAGAAAACCCGGGGAGCTGTTTTTT
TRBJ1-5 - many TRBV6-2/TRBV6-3 CASSPVGLRQPQHF TGTGCCAGCAGCCCGGTGGGGTTGCGTCAGCCCCAGCATTTT
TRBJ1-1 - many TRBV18 CASSGAQGNTEAFF TGTGCCAGCTCAGGCGCACAGGGAAACACTGAAGCTTTCTTT
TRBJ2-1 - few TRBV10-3 CAISVGGAPYNEQFF TGTGCCATCAGTGTCGGGGGCGCGCCCTACAATGAGCAGTTCTTC
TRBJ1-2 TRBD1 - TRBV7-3 CASSWKGQGADGYTF TGTGCCAGCAGCTGGAAGGGACAGGGGGCTGATGGCTACACCTTC
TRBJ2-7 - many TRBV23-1 CARRPGHEQYF TGCGCCAGACGTCCGGGCCACGAGCAGTACTTC
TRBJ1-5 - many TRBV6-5 CASSYKGPSSNQPQHF TGTGCCAGCAGTTACAAGGGACCTTCTAGCAATCAGCCCCAGCATTTT
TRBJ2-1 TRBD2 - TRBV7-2 CASSLELAGAYNEQFF TGTGCCAGCAGCTTAGAACTAGCGGGAGCTTACAATGAGCAGTTCTTC
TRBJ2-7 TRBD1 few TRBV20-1 CSARADRDEQYF TGCAGTGCTAGAGCTGACAGGGACGAGCAGTACTTC
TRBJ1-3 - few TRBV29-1 CSVVSQASGNTIYF TGCAGCGTTGTGAGCCAAGCCTCTGGAAACACCATATATTTT
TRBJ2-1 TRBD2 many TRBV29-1 CSVPRTSGNEQFF TGCAGCGTACCCAGGACTAGCGGGAATGAGCAGTTCTTC
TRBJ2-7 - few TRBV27 CASKARLESEQYF TGTGCCAGCAAAGCGAGACTAGAGAGCGAGCAGTACTTC
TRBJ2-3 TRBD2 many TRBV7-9 CASRWAGAADTQYF TGTGCCAGCAGGTGGGCGGGAGCGGCAGATACGCAGTATTTT
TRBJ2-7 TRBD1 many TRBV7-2 CASSPRDRASYEQYF TGTGCCAGCAGCCCGCGGGACAGGGCTAGCTACGAGCAGTACTTC
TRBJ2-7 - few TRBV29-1 CSVERQSYEQYF TGCAGCGTTGAGAGGCAGAGCTACGAGCAGTACTTC
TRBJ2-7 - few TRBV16 CASSHFLDQSSYEQYF TGTGCCAGCAGCCACTTCCTAGACCAAAGCTCCTACGAGCAGTACTTC
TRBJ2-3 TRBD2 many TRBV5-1 CASSLSTSGGTDTQYF TGCGCCAGCAGCTTGTCGACTAGCGGGGGCACAGATACGCAGTATTTT
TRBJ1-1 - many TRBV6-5 CASSYEGTEAFF TGTGCCAGCAGTTACGAGGGCACTGAAGCTTTCTTT
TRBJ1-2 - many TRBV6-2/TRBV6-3 CASSQQDYGYTF TGTGCCAGCAGTCAACAGGATTATGGCTACACCTTC
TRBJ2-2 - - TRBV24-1 CATEGEDTGELFF TGTGCCACCGAAGGGGAGGACACCGGGGAGCTGTTTTTT
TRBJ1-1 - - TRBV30 CAWTGGRALPNHMNTEAFF TGTGCCTGGACGGGGGGAAGAGCTCTCCCAAATCATATGAACACTGAAGCTTTCTTT
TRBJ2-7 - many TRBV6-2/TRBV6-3 CATRRLSEQYF TGTGCCACCCGCCGCCTTTCCGAGCAGTACTTC
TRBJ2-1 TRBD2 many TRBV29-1 CSVLGLAGGHSLSYNEQFF TGCAGCGTCTTGGGACTAGCGGGGGGACACTCACTCTCCTACAATGAGCAGTTCTTC
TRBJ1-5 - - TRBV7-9 CASSLNLGTRNQPQHF TGTGCCAGCAGCTTAAATCTCGGCACGCGCAATCAGCCCCAGCATTTT
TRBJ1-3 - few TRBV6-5 CASSYSRGIGNTIYF TGTGCCAGCAGTTACTCGAGGGGGATCGGAAACACCATATATTTT
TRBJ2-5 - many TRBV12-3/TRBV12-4 CASSFPGETQYF TGTGCCAGCAGTTTCCCCGGTGAGACCCAGTACTTC
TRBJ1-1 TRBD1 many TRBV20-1 CSAPQGAPTEAFF TGCAGTGCGCCACAGGGGGCGCCGACTGAAGCTTTCTTT
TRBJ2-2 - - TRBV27 CASSRLITGELFF TGTGCCAGCAGTCGCTTGATCACCGGGGAGCTGTTTTTT
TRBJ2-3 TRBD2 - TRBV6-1 CASLGSGSKDTQYF TGTGCCAGCTTGGGTAGCGGGAGTAAAGATACGCAGTATTTT
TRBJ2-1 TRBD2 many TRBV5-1 CASSLDLAGGTISYNEQFF TGCGCCAGCAGCTTGGACCTAGCGGGGGGCACTATTTCCTACAATGAGCAGTTCTTC
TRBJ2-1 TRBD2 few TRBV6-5 CASRQTSGGADEQFF TGTGCCAGCAGGCAAACTAGCGGGGGGGCAGATGAGCAGTTCTTC
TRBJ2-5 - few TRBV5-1 CASYTPGEETQYF TGCGCCAGCTATACGCCAGGAGAGGAGACCCAGTACTTC
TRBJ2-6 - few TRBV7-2 CASSLTPSSGANVLTF TGTGCCAGCAGCTTAACACCCAGCTCTGGGGCCAACGTCCTGACTTTC
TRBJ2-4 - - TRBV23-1 CASSKAVRTLAKNIQYF TGCGCCAGCAGTAAGGCGGTTCGCACCCTAGCCAAAAACATTCAGTACTTC
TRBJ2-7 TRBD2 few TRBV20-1 CSAVPASGGTYEQYF TGCAGTGCTGTCCCTGCTAGCGGGGGGACCTACGAGCAGTACTTC